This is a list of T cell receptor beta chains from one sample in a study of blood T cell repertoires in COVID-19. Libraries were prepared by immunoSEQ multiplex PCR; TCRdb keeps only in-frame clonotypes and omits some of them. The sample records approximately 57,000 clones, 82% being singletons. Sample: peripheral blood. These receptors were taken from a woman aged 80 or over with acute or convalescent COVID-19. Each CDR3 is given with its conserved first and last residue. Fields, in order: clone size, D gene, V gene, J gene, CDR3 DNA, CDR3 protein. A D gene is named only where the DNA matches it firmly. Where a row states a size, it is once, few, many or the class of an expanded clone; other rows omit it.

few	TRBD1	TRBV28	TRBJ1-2	TGTGCCAGCAGTTTTCGGGGGACAGGGGGCCTCTATGGCTACACCTTC	CASSFRGTGGLYGYTF
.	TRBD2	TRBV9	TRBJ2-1	TGTGCCAGCAACCTGGGAACTAGCGGGAGGGGTGAGCAGTTCTTC	CASNLGTSGRGEQFF
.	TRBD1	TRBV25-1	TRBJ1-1	TGTGCCAGCGGGACAGGGGGCTTGAACACTGAAGCTTTCTTT	CASGTGGLNTEAFF
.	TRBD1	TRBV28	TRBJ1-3	TGTGCCAGCAGTTCATACAGGGGTACCTCTGGAAACACCATATATTTT	CASSSYRGTSGNTIYF
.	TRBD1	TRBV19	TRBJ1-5	TGTGCCAGTAGTCCTACCGACAGGGGAGGTCAGCCCCAGCATTTT	CASSPTDRGGQPQHF
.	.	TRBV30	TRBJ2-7	TGTGCCTGGACGAATGACAATCGGGGCGAGCAGTACTTC	CAWTNDNRGEQYF
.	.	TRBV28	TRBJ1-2	TGTGCCAGCCACAGCCTACCCTATGGCTACACCTTC	CASHSLPYGYTF
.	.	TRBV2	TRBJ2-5	TGTGCCAGCAAGTTGCGGTTCTCAACTCAAGAGACCCAGTACTTC	CASKLRFSTQETQYF
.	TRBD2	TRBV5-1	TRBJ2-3	TGCGCCAGCAGCTTGACTAGCGACCCAGATACGCAGTATTTT	CASSLTSDPDTQYF
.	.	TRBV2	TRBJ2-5	TGTGCCAGCAGTGCGTCGGCATTCGGGGAGACCCAGTACTTC	CASSASAFGETQYF
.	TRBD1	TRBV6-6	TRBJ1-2	TGTGCCAGCAGTTACCTTACAGGGGACTATGGCTACACCTTC	CASSYLTGDYGYTF
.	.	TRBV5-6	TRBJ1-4	TGTGCCAGCAGCTTGGGGGCGGGGGTAGCGGCTGAAAAACTGTTTTTT	CASSLGAGVAAEKLFF
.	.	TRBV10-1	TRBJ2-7	TGCGCCAGCAGTGAGGCTAACTACGAGCAGTACTTC	CASSEANYEQYF
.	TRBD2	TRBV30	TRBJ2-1	TGTGCCTGGAGTTGGCGGGGGGGGCAGTTCTTC	CAWSWRGGQFF
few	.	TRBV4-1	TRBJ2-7	TGCGCCAGCTCACGAGAGGGCGAGCAGTACTTC	CASSREGEQYF
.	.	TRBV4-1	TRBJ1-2	TGCGCCAGCAGCCAAGGGGGGGGCCAGGGCTACACCTTC	CASSQGGGQGYTF
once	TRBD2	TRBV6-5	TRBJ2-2	TGTGCCAGCAGAGCGGGGGGGACGAACACCGGGGAGCTGTTTTTT	CASRAGGTNTGELFF
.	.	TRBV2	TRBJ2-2	TGTGCCAGCACTCTAGCGAACACCGGGGAGCTGTTTTTT	CASTLANTGELFF
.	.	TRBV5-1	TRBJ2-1	TGCGCCAGCAGCTTGGCCCCAGGGGAATACAATGAGCAGTTCTTC	CASSLAPGEYNEQFF
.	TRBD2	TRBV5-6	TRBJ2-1	TGTGCCAGCAGCCAGACAGGGTTCCCGCTAGCGGGAGAGTTCAATGAGCAGTTCTTC	CASSQTGFPLAGEFNEQFF
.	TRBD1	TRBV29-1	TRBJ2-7	TGCAGCGTTGAAGGTCGGACAGGGTTCGGCTACGAGCAGTACTTC	CSVEGRTGFGYEQYF
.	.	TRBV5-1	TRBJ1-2	TGCGCCAGCAGCGCGGACGGCAGGGCTGTGAACTATGGCTACACCTTC	CASSADGRAVNYGYTF
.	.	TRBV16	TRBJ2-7	TGTGCCAGCAGCCAAGCGGGGCTTCTTTCCGAGCAGTACTTC	CASSQAGLLSEQYF
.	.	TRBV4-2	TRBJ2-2	TGTGCCAGCAGCCAACAAACAGCGAACACCGGGGAGCTGTTTTTT	CASSQQTANTGELFF
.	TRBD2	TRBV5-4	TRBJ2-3	TGTGCCAGCACCGCCCCGGGAGGTTCAGATACGCAGTATTTT	CASTAPGGSDTQYF
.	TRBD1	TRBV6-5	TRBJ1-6	TGTGCCGGCACGACAGGGACTTATAATTCACCCCTCCACTTT	CAGTTGTYNSPLHF
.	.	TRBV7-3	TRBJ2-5	TGTGCCAGCAGCTTAAGGCCAGGTTACCAAGAGACCCAGTACTTC	CASSLRPGYQETQYF
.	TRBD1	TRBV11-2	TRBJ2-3	TGTGCCAGCAGCTATTCCGGGACAGAACGGTCCCTAGGCACAGATACGCAGTATTTT	CASSYSGTERSLGTDTQYF
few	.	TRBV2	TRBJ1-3	TGTGCCAGCAGTGACCACACCTCTGGAAACACCATATATTTT	CASSDHTSGNTIYF
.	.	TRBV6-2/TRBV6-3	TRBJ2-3	TGTGCCAGCAGTTACTCGACGCGGGGACCAGATACGCAGTATTTT	CASSYSTRGPDTQYF
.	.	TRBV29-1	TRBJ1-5	TGCAGCGTCGCCTGGGGCGGGGATAGCAATCAGCCCCAGCATTTT	CSVAWGGDSNQPQHF
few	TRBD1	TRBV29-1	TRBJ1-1	TGCAGCGCCCCCGAGGGGACAGGGGTGGAAGACACTGAAGCTTTCTTT	CSAPEGTGVEDTEAFF
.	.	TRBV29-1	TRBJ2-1	TGCAGCGCCGCTGACTCCCTCGTCAATGAGCAGTTCTTC	CSAADSLVNEQFF
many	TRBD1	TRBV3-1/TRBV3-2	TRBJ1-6	TGTGCCAGCAGCCAAGGGGGGAACTCGGGACAGGGTTCACCCCTCCACTTT	CASSQGGNSGQGSPLHF
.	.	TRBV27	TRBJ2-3	TGTGCCAGCAGTCTGAACATGGTGGAGGGCACAGATACGCAGTATTTT	CASSLNMVEGTDTQYF
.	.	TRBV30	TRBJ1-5	TGTGCCTGGAGCGGGGGTCTCGATCAGCCCCAGCATTTT	CAWSGGLDQPQHF
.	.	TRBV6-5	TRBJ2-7	TGTGCCAGCACTTCTTTTCCCTACGAGCAGTACTTC	CASTSFPYEQYF
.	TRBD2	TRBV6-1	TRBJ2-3	TGTGCCAGCAGTGCTTACGGGACTAGCGGGAGGACAGATACGCAGTATTTT	CASSAYGTSGRTDTQYF
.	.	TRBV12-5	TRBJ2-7	TGTGCTAGTGGTCACGGTACTATCAGGGGCTACGAGCAGTACTTC	CASGHGTIRGYEQYF
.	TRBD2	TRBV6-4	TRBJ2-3	TGTGCCAGCAGTGGAGCGGGGAGCACAGATACGCAGTATTTT	CASSGAGSTDTQYF
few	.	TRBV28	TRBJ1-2	TGTGCCAGCAGTTTAATAGTTACTACCTCCTCCAGTGGCTACACCTTC	CASSLIVTTSSSGYTF
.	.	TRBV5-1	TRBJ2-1	TGCGCCAGCGGCCGCCTTAACTCCTACAATGAGCAGTTCTTC	CASGRLNSYNEQFF
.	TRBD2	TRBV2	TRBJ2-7	TGTGCCAGCCGACTAGCGGGGGTCGAGCAGTACTTC	CASRLAGVEQYF